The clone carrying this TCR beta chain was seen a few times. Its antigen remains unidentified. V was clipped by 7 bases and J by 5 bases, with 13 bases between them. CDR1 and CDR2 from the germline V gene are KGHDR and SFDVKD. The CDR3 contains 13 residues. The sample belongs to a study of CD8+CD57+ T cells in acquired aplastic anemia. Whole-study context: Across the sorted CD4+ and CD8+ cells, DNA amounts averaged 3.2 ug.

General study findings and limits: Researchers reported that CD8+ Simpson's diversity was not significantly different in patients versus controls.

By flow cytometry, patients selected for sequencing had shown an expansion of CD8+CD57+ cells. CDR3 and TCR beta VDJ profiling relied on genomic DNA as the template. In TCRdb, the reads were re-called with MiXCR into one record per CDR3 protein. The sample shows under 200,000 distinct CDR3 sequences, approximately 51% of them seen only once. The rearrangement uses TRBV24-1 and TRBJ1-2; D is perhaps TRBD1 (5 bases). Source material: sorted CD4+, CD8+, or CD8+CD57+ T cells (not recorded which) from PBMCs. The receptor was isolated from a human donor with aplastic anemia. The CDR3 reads CATRGSRDYGYTF. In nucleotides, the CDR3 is TGTGCCACCAGGGGATCCAGGGATTATGGCTACACCTTC.